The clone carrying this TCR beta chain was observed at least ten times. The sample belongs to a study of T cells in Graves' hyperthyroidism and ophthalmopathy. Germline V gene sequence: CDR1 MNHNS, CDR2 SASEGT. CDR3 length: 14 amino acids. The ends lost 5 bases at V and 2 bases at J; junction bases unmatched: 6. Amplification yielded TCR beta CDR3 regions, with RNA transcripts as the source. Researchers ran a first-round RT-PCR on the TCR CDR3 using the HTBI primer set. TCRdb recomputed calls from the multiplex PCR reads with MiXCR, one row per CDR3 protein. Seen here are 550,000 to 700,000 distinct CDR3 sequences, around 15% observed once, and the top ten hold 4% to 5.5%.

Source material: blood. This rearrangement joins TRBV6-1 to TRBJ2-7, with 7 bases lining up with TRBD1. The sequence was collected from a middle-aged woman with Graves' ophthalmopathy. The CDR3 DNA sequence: TGTGCCAGCAGTAAAAGGACAGGACCCTACGAGCAGTACTTC. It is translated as CASSKRTGPYEQYF.